This TCR beta chain was profiled in a study of cytomegalovirus exposure and HLA in healthy donors. Study-level points and caveats: Confirmation in vitro established that a few CMV-associated chains were specific for CMV antigens.

Generated by immunoSEQ multiplex PCR, the TCRdb table keeps only in-frame clones and is missing some. The table lists approximately 180,000 clones, roughly 86% of them singletons, with approximately 2.4% in the top ten. A remark on this clone: The target antigen is unknown.

With 4 bases removed from V and 12 bases from J, the gap between germline ends came to 28 bases. The CDR3 length is 16 residues. Germline assignment: CDR1 SGHTA and CDR2 FQGNSA. This chain links TRBV7-2 with TRBJ2-7; D is perhaps TRBD1 (6 bases). The material sequenced was PBMCs. The TCR was taken from a man in his late teens or twenties in good health and CMV-seropositive. CDR3 loop: CASSSAGQLLASPGYF. CDR3 coding DNA: TGTGCCAGCAGCTCAGCAGGACAGCTCCTGGCCTCTCCGGGGTACTTC.